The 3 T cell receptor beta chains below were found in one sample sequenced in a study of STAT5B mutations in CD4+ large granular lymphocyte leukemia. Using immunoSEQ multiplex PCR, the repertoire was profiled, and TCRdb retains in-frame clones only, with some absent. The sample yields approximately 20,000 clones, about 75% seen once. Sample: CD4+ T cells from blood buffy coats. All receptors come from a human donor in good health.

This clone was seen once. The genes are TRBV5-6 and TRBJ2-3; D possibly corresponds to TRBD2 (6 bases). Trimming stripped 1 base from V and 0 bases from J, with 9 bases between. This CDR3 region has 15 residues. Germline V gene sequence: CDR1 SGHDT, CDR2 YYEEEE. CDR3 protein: CASSLTGRSTDTQYF. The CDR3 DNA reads TGTGCCAGCAGCTTGACCGGGAGAAGCACAGATACGCAGTATTTT. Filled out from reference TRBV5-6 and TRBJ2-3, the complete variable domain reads DAGVTQSPTHLIKTRGQQVTLRCSPKSGHDTVSWYQQALGQGPQFIFQYYEEEERQRGNFPDRFSGHQFPNYSSELNVNALLLGDSALYLCASSLTGRSTDTQYFGPGTRLTVL.

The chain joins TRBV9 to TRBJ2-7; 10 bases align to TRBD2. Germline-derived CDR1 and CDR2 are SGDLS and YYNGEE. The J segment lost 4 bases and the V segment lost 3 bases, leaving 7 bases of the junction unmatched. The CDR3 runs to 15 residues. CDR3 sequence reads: CASSASGGGRYEQYF. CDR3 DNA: TGTGCCAGCAGCGCGAGCGGGGGGGGTAGGTACGAGCAGTACTTC.

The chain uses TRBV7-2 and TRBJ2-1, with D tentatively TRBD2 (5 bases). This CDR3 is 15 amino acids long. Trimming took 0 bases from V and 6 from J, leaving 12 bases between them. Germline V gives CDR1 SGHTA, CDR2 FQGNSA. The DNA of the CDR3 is TGTGCCAGCAGCTTAGCAAGGACTGCCCGCAATGAGCAGTTCTTC. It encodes CASSLARTARNEQFF.